This is a list of T cell receptor beta chains from one sample in a study of beta chain features in type 1 diabetes. The data were produced by immunoSEQ multiplex PCR, yet TCRdb's version contains in-frame clones alone and is incomplete. The table has 100,000 to 150,000 clones, approximately 10% seen once; the top ten hold 0.75%. The sequenced sample was central memory CD4+ T cells from blood. These receptor sequences come from a man under 40 with type 1 diabetes. Each CDR3 is given with its conserved first and last residue. The D gene is left open where the match is weak. Clone size, where shown, is once, few, many, or a class for clones that have expanded.

size	D	J	V	CDR3	DNA
few	.	TRBJ2-7	TRBV2	CASTPGGDYEQYF	TGTGCCAGTACTCCGGGGGGCGACTACGAGCAGTACTTC
few	.	TRBJ2-1	TRBV6-1	CATLEQFF	TGTGCCACCCTTGAGCAGTTCTTC
few	TRBD1	TRBJ2-7	TRBV7-7	CASSLKTGSEQYF	TGTGCTAGCAGCTTAAAGACAGGGAGCGAGCAGTACTTC
few	.	TRBJ2-1	TRBV19	CASSTGNEQFF	TGTGCCAGTTCCACCGGGAATGAGCAGTTCTTC
.	TRBD1	TRBJ2-6	TRBV6-8	CASRSPHRGPIGANVLTF	TGTGCCAGCAGGTCACCCCACAGGGGGCCGATTGGGGCCAACGTCCTGACTTTC
.	TRBD1	TRBJ2-5	TRBV5-1	CASSGDSQETQYF	TGCGCCAGCAGCGGGGACAGTCAAGAGACCCAGTACTTC
.	.	TRBJ1-5	TRBV28	CASRTPGGNQPQHF	TGTGCCAGCAGGACGCCGGGGGGCAATCAGCCCCAGCATTTT
few	.	TRBJ1-6	TRBV7-3	CASPTGKLEGPLHF	TGTGCCAGCCCGACTGGAAAGTTGGAGGGGCCCCTCCACTTT
few	TRBD2	TRBJ2-5	TRBV4-1	CASSQSPSGGWETQYF	TGCGCCAGCAGCCAGAGTCCCAGCGGGGGGTGGGAGACCCAGTACTTC
few	.	TRBJ2-7	TRBV7-2	CASSPRQDSYEQYF	TGTGCCAGCAGCCCAAGACAGGACTCCTACGAGCAGTACTTC
few	TRBD1	TRBJ1-1	TRBV6-5	CASSSPRQGSNTEAFF	TGTGCCAGCAGTTCCCCGAGACAGGGGTCGAACACTGAAGCTTTCTTT
few	.	TRBJ1-4	TRBV18	CASSQYATNEKLFF	TGTGCCAGCTCCCAGTACGCAACTAATGAAAAACTGTTTTTT
.	.	TRBJ1-1	TRBV5-1	CASSLDSGGTEAFF	TGCGCCAGCAGCTTGGATTCGGGAGGAACTGAAGCTTTCTTT
.	TRBD1	TRBJ2-3	TRBV5-8	CASSGLQGYTQYF	TGTGCCAGCAGCGGCCTACAGGGGTATACGCAGTATTTT
.	TRBD2	TRBJ2-2	TRBV5-6	CASSLDPAGGNTGELFF	TGTGCCAGCAGCTTGGACCCAGCGGGGGGGAACACCGGGGAGCTGTTTTTT
few	.	TRBJ2-3	TRBV6-6	CASSTPGDTQYF	TGTGCCAGCAGCACCCCGGGGGATACGCAGTATTTT
few	.	TRBJ1-1	TRBV5-1	CASSRGGNTEAFF	TGCGCCAGCAGCCGGGGGGGGAACACTGAAGCTTTCTTT
few	TRBD2	TRBJ2-3	TRBV5-4	CASSRPTAGNTDTQYF	TGTGCCAGCAGCAGACCCACAGCGGGGAACACAGATACGCAGTATTTT
few	TRBD2	TRBJ2-5	TRBV7-2	CASSSTAGGPWETQYF	TGTGCCAGCAGCTCGACGGCGGGGGGTCCTTGGGAGACCCAGTACTTC
once	TRBD1	TRBJ1-1	TRBV7-9	CASSLRARGNMNTEAFF	TGTGCCAGCAGCTTAAGGGCCAGGGGGAACATGAACACTGAAGCTTTCTTT
few	.	TRBJ2-3	TRBV6-5	CASSGGAGTQYF	TGTGCCAGCAGTGGGGGGGCTGGTACGCAGTATTTT
few	TRBD2	TRBJ2-3	TRBV7-2	CASSPGLAGAFTDTQYF	TGTGCCAGCAGCCCTGGACTAGCGGGGGCTTTCACAGATACGCAGTATTTT
.	.	TRBJ2-3	TRBV6-1	CASSEALYTQYF	TGTGCCAGCAGTGAAGCGCTATATACGCAGTATTTT
.	TRBD2	TRBJ2-1	TRBV11-1	CASSFRTSGANEQFF	TGTGCCAGCAGCTTTCGGACTAGCGGGGCTAATGAGCAGTTCTTC
few	.	TRBJ2-7	TRBV18	CASSPTGSYEQYF	TGTGCCAGCTCACCAACAGGGAGTTACGAGCAGTACTTC
.	.	TRBJ2-5	TRBV30	CAWKRAAGTQYF	TGTGCCTGGAAAAGAGCCGCGGGGACCCAGTACTTC
.	.	TRBJ2-7	TRBV7-3	CASSPTRGSLLEQYF	TGTGCCAGCAGCCCGACTCGCGGGTCACTCCTCGAGCAGTACTTC
.	.	TRBJ2-1	TRBV5-1	CASSDQPASSYNEQFF	TGCGCCAGCAGCGACCAACCTGCTAGCTCCTACAATGAGCAGTTCTTC
few	.	TRBJ1-4	TRBV2	CASSGSAGSREKLFF	TGTGCCAGCAGCGGCTCGGCAGGGTCTCGGGAAAAACTGTTTTTT
few	TRBD1	TRBJ1-3	TRBV30	CAWSVRRTGRPGNTIYF	TGTGCCTGGAGTGTTCGACGGACAGGGCGTCCTGGAAACACCATATATTTT
.	TRBD1	TRBJ1-6	TRBV18	CASSPNSGGGGNSPLHF	TGTGCCAGCTCCCCTAACTCAGGGGGAGGAGGTAATTCACCCCTCCACTTT
few	.	TRBJ2-4	TRBV12-5	CASGSPSTADIQYF	TGTGCTAGTGGTTCCCCTTCGACAGCTGACATTCAGTACTTC
few	.	TRBJ1-2	TRBV19	CASSISLVTTGGYTF	TGTGCCAGTAGTATAAGTCTCGTGACCACCGGGGGCTACACCTTC
few	.	TRBJ2-5	TRBV9	CASSVAPGGNQETQYF	TGTGCCAGCAGCGTAGCCCCAGGAGGGAACCAAGAGACCCAGTACTTC
.	.	TRBJ1-1	TRBV4-3	CASSRDMNTEAFF	TGCGCCAGCAGCCGAGATATGAACACTGAAGCTTTCTTT